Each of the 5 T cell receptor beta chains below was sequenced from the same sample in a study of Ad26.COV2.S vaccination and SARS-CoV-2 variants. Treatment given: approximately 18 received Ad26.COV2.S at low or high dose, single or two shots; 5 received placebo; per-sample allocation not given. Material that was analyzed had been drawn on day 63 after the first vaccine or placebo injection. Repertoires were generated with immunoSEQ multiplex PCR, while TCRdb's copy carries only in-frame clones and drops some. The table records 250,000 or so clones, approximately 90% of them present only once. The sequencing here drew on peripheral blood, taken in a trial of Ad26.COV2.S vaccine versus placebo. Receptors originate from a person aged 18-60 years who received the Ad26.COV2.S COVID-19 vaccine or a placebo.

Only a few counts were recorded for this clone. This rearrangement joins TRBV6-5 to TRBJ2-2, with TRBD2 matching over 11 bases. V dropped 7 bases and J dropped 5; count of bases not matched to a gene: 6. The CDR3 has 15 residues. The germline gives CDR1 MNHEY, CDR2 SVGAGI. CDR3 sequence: CASKQLAGVTGELFF. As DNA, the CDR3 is TGTGCCAGCAAGCAACTAGCGGGAGTTACCGGGGAGCTGTTTTTT.

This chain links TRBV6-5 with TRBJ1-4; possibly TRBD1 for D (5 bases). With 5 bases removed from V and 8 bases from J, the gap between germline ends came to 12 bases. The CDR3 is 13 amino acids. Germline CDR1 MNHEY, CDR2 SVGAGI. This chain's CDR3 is CASSLGTPEKLFF. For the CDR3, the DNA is TGTGCCAGCAGTCTTGGGACCCCAGAAAAACTGTTTTTT.

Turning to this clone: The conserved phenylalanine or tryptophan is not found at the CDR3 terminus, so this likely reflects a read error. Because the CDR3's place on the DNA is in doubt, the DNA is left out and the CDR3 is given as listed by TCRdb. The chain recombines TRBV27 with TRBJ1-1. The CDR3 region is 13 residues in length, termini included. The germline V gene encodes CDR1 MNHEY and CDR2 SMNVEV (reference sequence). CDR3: CASSFTNGGRAHY.

The CDR3 nucleotides read TGTGCCAGCAGCCCATCCCTAACGGGGACAGAGGGCTACACCTTC. Protein sequence: CASSPSLTGTEGYTF. The chain combines TRBV7-9 with TRBJ1-2; 7 nucleotides align to TRBD1. J was trimmed by 8 bases and V by 5 bases; bases with no gene match: 14. Germline V lookup: CDR1 SEHNR, CDR2 FQNEAQ (reference sequence). This CDR3 comprises 15 residues.

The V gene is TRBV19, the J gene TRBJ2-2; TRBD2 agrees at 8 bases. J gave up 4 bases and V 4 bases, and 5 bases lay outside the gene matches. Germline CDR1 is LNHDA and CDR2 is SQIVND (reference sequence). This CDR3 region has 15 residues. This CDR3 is CASSTLLAVTGELFF. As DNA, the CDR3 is TGTGCCAGTAGTACCCTACTAGCGGTCACCGGGGAGCTGTTTTTT.